This entry is about one T cell receptor (beta chain). The data stem from a study of T-cell reconstitution after alpha-beta-depleted transplantation in children. Unique molecular identifiers featured in how the TCRbeta library was prepared. TCRdb reprocessed the PCR reads via MiXCR and lists one record per CDR3 protein. The table has some 600,000 distinct CDR3 sequences, roughly 13% seen once. Germline lookup yields CDR1 SQVTM and CDR2 ANQGSEA. The length of the CDR3 is 13 residues. The V gene lost 4 bases and the J gene lost 2 bases, with 12 bases spanning the gap. The genes are TRBV29-1 and TRBJ2-7, with unresolved D. The sequence was obtained from a male patient between 10 and 17 years old who had a stem cell transplant for acute myeloid leukemia, so the T cells may come from the graft donor. This specimen was PBMCs, mostly from graft donor cells, taken 360 days after TCRalphabeta/CD19-depleted stem cell transplant. CDR3 protein: CSVVFGGAYEQYF. The CDR3, as DNA: TGCAGCGTTGTATTTGGCGGAGCCTACGAGCAGTACTTC.